Listed below are T cell receptor beta chains from one sample, sequenced in a study of shared clonotypes between healthy human individuals. TCRdb's copy holds only in-frame clones and misses some; the assay was immunoSEQ multiplex PCR. The repertoire consists of 300,000 to 400,000 clones, with less than 75% occurring once and the leading ten covering under 11%. Sequenced sample: memory CD4+ T cells sorted from blood. The receptors stem from a man between 25 and 39 years old in good health. CDR3s include the opening cysteine and the closing phenylalanine or tryptophan. Each record gives: clone size, D gene, V gene, J gene, CDR3 DNA, CDR3 protein. A D gene is named only where the DNA matches it firmly. Expanded clones get a size class; other rows say once, few or many, or leave the size out.

clone_size: many; d_call: -; v_call: TRBV6-1; j_call: TRBJ1-5; cdr3_nt: TGTGCCAGCAGTGGACATGTTTCTGGCAATCAGCCCCAGCATTTT; cdr3_aa: CASSGHVSGNQPQHF
clone_size: -; d_call: -; v_call: TRBV11-2; j_call: TRBJ2-7; cdr3_nt: TGTGCCAGCAGGCAACCGGGGCGGCGGACCTACGAGCAGTACTTC; cdr3_aa: CASRQPGRRTYEQYF
clone_size: -; d_call: -; v_call: TRBV6-1; j_call: TRBJ2-2; cdr3_nt: TGTGCCAGCAGTGCGGCGGCCGGGGAGCTGTTTTTT; cdr3_aa: CASSAAAGELFF
clone_size: -; d_call: TRBD2; v_call: TRBV28; j_call: TRBJ2-1; cdr3_nt: TGTGCCAGCCAAAGAGGACTAGCGGGAGGTAATGAGCAGTTCTTC; cdr3_aa: CASQRGLAGGNEQFF
clone_size: few; d_call: -; v_call: TRBV10-3; j_call: TRBJ2-7; cdr3_nt: TGTGCCATCAGCGTCAGCTCCTACGAGCAGTACTTC; cdr3_aa: CAISVSSYEQYF
clone_size: -; d_call: -; v_call: TRBV9; j_call: TRBJ2-3; cdr3_nt: TGTGCCAGCAGCGTGATGCGGGAATTGACAGATACGCAGTATTTT; cdr3_aa: CASSVMRELTDTQYF
clone_size: -; d_call: TRBD2; v_call: TRBV5-5; j_call: TRBJ2-7; cdr3_nt: TGTGCCAGCAGCCCTAGCGGGAGGGCCGACGAGCAGTACTTC; cdr3_aa: CASSPSGRADEQYF
clone_size: -; d_call: -; v_call: TRBV6-6; j_call: TRBJ1-2; cdr3_nt: TGTGCCAGTGGCAGGGCCAATGGCTACACCTTC; cdr3_aa: CASGRANGYTF
clone_size: -; d_call: -; v_call: TRBV9; j_call: TRBJ2-1; cdr3_nt: TGTGCCAGCAGCGTTCTATCGACAGGATTGACGGGTAATGAGCAGTTCTTC; cdr3_aa: CASSVLSTGLTGNEQFF
clone_size: -; d_call: -; v_call: TRBV18; j_call: TRBJ2-1; cdr3_nt: TGTGCCAGCTCACCCGACAGAGGAGGCTACAATGAGCAGTTCTTC; cdr3_aa: CASSPDRGGYNEQFF
clone_size: -; d_call: -; v_call: TRBV5-1; j_call: TRBJ1-2; cdr3_nt: TGCGCCAGCAGCGGCGGGACACCTAAGAACTATGGCCACACCTTC; cdr3_aa: CASSGGTPKNYGHTF
clone_size: many; d_call: -; v_call: TRBV6-1; j_call: TRBJ2-7; cdr3_nt: TGTGCCAGCAGGGCCGGGACACGTTCCTACGAGCAGTACTTC; cdr3_aa: CASRAGTRSYEQYF
clone_size: -; d_call: -; v_call: TRBV7-9; j_call: TRBJ2-5; cdr3_nt: TGTGCCAGCAGCTTATTAGCGTCCATGCTAGAAGAGACCCAGTACTTC; cdr3_aa: CASSLLASMLEETQYF
clone_size: -; d_call: -; v_call: TRBV28; j_call: TRBJ1-6; cdr3_nt: TGTGCCAGCAATATACAAGAGAGATATAATTCACCCCTCCACTTT; cdr3_aa: CASNIQERYNSPLHF
clone_size: -; d_call: TRBD2; v_call: TRBV27; j_call: TRBJ2-2; cdr3_nt: TGTGCCAGCAGTCGTGGACTAGCGGGAACCGGGGAGCTGTTTTTT; cdr3_aa: CASSRGLAGTGELFF